Below are 9 T cell receptor beta chains sequenced from a single sample in a study of blood T cell repertoires in COVID-19. The protocol was immunoSEQ multiplex PCR, while the TCRdb copy is restricted to in-frame clones and leaves out a portion. Of more than 300,000 clones listed, 85% to 90% are singletons. Sequences were obtained from PBMCs or T cells enriched from blood (not recorded which). The receptors derive from a woman aged 25 to 39 who had recovered from COVID-19.

V is TRBV5-6 and J is TRBJ2-7; maybe TRBD2 (6 bases). Germline values: CDR1 SGHDT, CDR2 YYEEEE. V was trimmed by 6 bases and J by 0 bases, leaving 22 bases between them. This CDR3 comprises 17 residues. CDR3 sequence: CASTRRVGGDFSYEQYF. The DNA for the CDR3 is TGTGCCAGCACCCGAAGGGTGGGGGGAGACTTCTCCTACGAGCAGTACTTC.

This rearrangement joins TRBV3-1 (or the pseudogene TRBV3-2) to TRBJ2-1; the D is unclear. Germline V CDR1 and CDR2: LGHDT, YNNKEL (reference sequence). There are 15 residues in the CDR3. Trimming stripped 1 base from V and 8 bases from J, with 15 bases between. The CDR3 DNA is TGTGCCAGCAGCCAAGCCCTGACTGAGGTTGATGAGCAGTTCTTC. This encodes CASSQALTEVDEQFF.

This rearrangement joins TRBV14 to TRBJ2-7; TRBD1 might be the D (5 bases). CDR1 SGHDN and CDR2 FVKESK come from the germline V gene. CDR3 length: 12 residues. V was cut by 6 bases and J by 4 bases, with 10 bases left in between. DNA of the CDR3: TGTGCCAGCAGTGAGCAGGGTTACGAGCAGTACTTC. This sequence encodes CASSEQGYEQYF.

Here the CDR3 DNA reads TGTGCCAGCAGCTTAGTGGCAGACTTGAATTCACCCCTCCACTTT. It codes for CASSLVADLNSPLHF. The V call is TRBV7-9, the J call TRBJ1-6; D gene uncertain. Trimming cost V 1 base and J 7 bases, with 11 bases left between them. This CDR3 has 15 amino acids. Germline CDR1 and CDR2: SEHNR and FQNEAQ (reference sequence).

The gene calls are TRBV10-3 and TRBJ2-7; D possibly corresponds to TRBD1 (5 bases). Germline V gives CDR1 ENHRY, CDR2 SYGVKD. Trimming took off 0 bases at V and 1 base at J, with 7 bases between the two ends. The CDR3 is 14 residues long. The CDR3 here is CAISESSGSYEQYF. DNA of the CDR3: TGTGCCATCAGTGAGTCTTCAGGGTCCTACGAGCAGTACTTC.

V gene TRBV28 combines with J gene TRBJ2-2, with 7 bases lining up with TRBD1. Trimming cost V 3 bases and J 5 bases; bases outside gene matches: 6. Germline V lookup: CDR1 MDHEN, CDR2 SYDVKM. There are 15 residues in the CDR3. This CDR3 reads CASSLVQGVTGELFF. CDR3 bases: TGTGCCAGCAGTTTGGTCCAGGGGGTAACCGGGGAGCTGTTTTTT.

This rearrangement joins TRBV5-6 to TRBJ2-1, with 9 positions matching TRBD2. Unmatched junction bases numbered 5, after V lost 0 bases and J lost 1 base. Germline loops: CDR1 SGHDT, CDR2 YYEEEE. CDR3 size: 17 residues. The CDR3: CASSLATSGWSYNEQFF. The DNA for the CDR3 is TGTGCCAGCAGCTTGGCCACTAGCGGGTGGTCCTACAATGAGCAGTTCTTC. The whole variable domain, remainder taken from reference TRBV5-6 and TRBJ2-1, is DAGVTQSPTHLIKTRGQQVTLRCSPKSGHDTVSWYQQALGQGPQFIFQYYEEEERQRGNFPDRFSGHQFPNYSSELNVNALLLGDSALYLCASSLATSGWSYNEQFFGPGTRLTVL.

This clone was recorded once. The rearrangement uses TRBV10-3 and TRBJ2-1, with a weak D call TRBD2 (6 bases). The CDR3 extends over 13 amino acids. Trimming pared 4 bases from V and 7 bases from J, leaving 11 bases between. Germline V gene lookup returns CDR1 ENHRY and CDR2 SYGVKD. The CDR3 DNA sequence: TGTGCCATCAGTGGACTAGTGGGGAATGAGCAGTTCTTC. It specifies CAISGLVGNEQFF.

CDR3: CASSLGTGPGANVLTF. As DNA, the CDR3 is TGTGCCAGCAGCCTAGGGACAGGGCCCGGGGCCAACGTCCTGACTTTC. V gene TRBV7-6 combines with J gene TRBJ2-6, with 9 positions matching TRBD1. Losses at the gene ends were 5 bases for V and 4 bases for J; bases not matched to a gene: 6. Germline CDR1 SGHVS, CDR2 FNYEAQ. This CDR3 spans 16 amino acids.